A single T cell receptor (beta chain) is shown here with its context. The antigen is unknown. Trimming removed 1 base from V and 8 bases from J; junction bases left unmatched: 14. Germline V gene lookup returns CDR1 SGHNT and CDR2 YYREEE (reference sequence). The CDR3 covers 16 residues. The data stem from a study of memory CD4+ T cells and cytomegalovirus serostatus. Study-level findings and limits: The CMV-associated TCR signature appears largely within the CD4+ memory repertoire.

Clones were sequenced by immunoSEQ multiplex PCR, and TCRdb holds only the in-frame ones, with some missing. The sample includes 30,000 to 45,000 clones, 65% to 80% seen only once; the top ten take roughly 5.7%. Single viable CD3+CD4+CD8-CD45RO+ cells were sorted as the memory CD4+ T cells. V and J are TRBV5-4 and TRBJ1-2, with 7 bases matching TRBD1. Sequencing input: memory CD4+ T cells from blood. The TCR comes from an adult in good health and CMV-seropositive. The CDR3 loop reads CASSLPGQAYTEGYTF. In nucleotides, the CDR3 is TGTGCCAGCAGCTTGCCTGGACAGGCCTATACAGAAGGCTACACCTTC.